This is a list of T cell receptor beta chains from one sample in a study of T cell responses to AZD1222 COVID-19 vaccine. Clones were sequenced by immunoSEQ multiplex PCR, and TCRdb holds only the in-frame ones, with some missing. In the table there are 250,000 to 300,000 clones, approximately 94% of which are singletons. The material sequenced was peripheral blood, taken 28 days after the second AZD1222 dose. The receptors were sampled from an adult who received the AZD1222 COVID-19 vaccine. The CDR3 runs from the conserved cysteine through the conserved F or W. D genes are given only for firm matches. Rows may omit the clone size; those that give it use once, few, many or a size class.

>TRBJ2-1|-|TRBV13|12|-
CASSEFYNEQFF
TGTGCCAGCAGCGAGTTCTACAATGAGCAGTTCTTC
>TRBJ1-3|-|TRBV6-5|15|-
CASTPDRPLGNTIYF
TGTGCCAGTACCCCTGACAGGCCGCTGGGGAACACCATATATTTT
>TRBJ2-3|-|TRBV4-1|12|-
CASSHIWATQYF
TGCGCCAGCAGTCATATTTGGGCTACGCAGTATTTT
>TRBJ2-7|-|TRBV6-1|17|-
CASSEAIRGASSYEQYF
TGTGCCAGCAGTGAAGCAATTCGGGGAGCCAGCTCCTACGAGCAGTACTTC
>TRBJ2-3|-|TRBV15|13|-
CATSRGATDTQYF
TGTGCCACCAGCAGAGGGGCCACAGATACGCAGTATTTT
>TRBJ2-7|-|TRBV28|11|-
CASSWSYEQYF
TGTGCCAGCAGTTGGAGCTACGAGCAGTACTTC
>TRBJ2-7|-|TRBV2|16|TRBD2
CASTALGLADSYEQYF
TGTGCCAGCACCGCCCTCGGACTAGCTGATTCCTACGAGCAGTACTTC
>TRBJ2-1|-|TRBV5-1|12|-
CASSPPGYEQFF
TGCGCCAGCAGCCCCCCCGGGTATGAGCAGTTCTTC
>TRBJ2-1|-|TRBV30|15|-
CAWARGSESYNEQFF
TGTGCCTGGGCCAGGGGCAGTGAATCCTACAATGAGCAGTTCTTC
>TRBJ2-7|-|TRBV28|14|TRBD2
CASRPGGVNYEQYF
TGTGCCAGCAGGCCGGGGGGGGTGAACTACGAGCAGTACTTC
>TRBJ2-7|-|TRBV4-1|14|-
CASSQASLSYEQYF
TGCGCCAGCAGCCAAGCCAGCCTGTCCTACGAGCAGTACTTC
>TRBJ2-3|-|TRBV11-2|14|-
CASSRVRGTDTQYF
TGTGCCAGCAGCCGGGTCCGGGGGACAGATACGCAGTATTTT
>TRBJ1-5|-|TRBV18|14|-
CASSPGTRSQPQHF
TGTGCCAGCTCACCTGGGACTCGTAGTCAGCCCCAGCATTTT
>TRBJ2-7|-|TRBV27|15|-
CASSPGGGSSYEQYF
TGTGCCAGCAGTCCTGGGGGCGGGAGCTCCTACGAGCAGTACTTC
>TRBJ2-7|-|TRBV7-8|16|TRBD1
CASSSLAGTGNYEQYF
TGTGCCAGCAGCTCACTCGCCGGGACAGGCAACTACGAGCAGTACTTC
>TRBJ1-5|-|TRBV13|13|TRBD1
CASSRTGDQPQHF
TGTGCCAGCAGCCGGACAGGAGATCAGCCCCAGCATTTT
>TRBJ1-1|-|TRBV28|13|-
CAIVPRMNTEAFF
TGTGCCATTGTGCCGAGAATGAACACTGAAGCTTTCTTT
>TRBJ2-6|once|TRBV2|14|TRBD1
CASRDRSGANVLTF
TGTGCCAGCAGGGACAGGTCTGGGGCCAACGTCCTGACTTTC
>TRBJ2-7|-|TRBV2|11|-
CASRDTYEQYF
TGTGCCAGCAGGGACACCTACGAGCAGTACTTC
>TRBJ2-6|-|TRBV6-2/TRBV6-3|14|-
CASSPVAGANVLTF
TGTGCCAGCAGCCCAGTTGCTGGGGCCAACGTCCTGACTTTC